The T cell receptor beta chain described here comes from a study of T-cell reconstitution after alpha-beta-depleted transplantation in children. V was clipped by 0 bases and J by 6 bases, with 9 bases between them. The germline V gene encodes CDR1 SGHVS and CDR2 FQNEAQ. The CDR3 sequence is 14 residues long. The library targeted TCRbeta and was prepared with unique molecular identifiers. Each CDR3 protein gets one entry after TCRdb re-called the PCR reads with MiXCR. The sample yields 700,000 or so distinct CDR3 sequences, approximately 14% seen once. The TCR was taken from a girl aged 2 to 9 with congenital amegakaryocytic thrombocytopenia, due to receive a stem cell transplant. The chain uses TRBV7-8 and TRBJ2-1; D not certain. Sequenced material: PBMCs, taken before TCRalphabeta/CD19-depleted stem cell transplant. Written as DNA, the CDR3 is TGTGCCAGCAGCTTAGCGCTCCGGACCAATGAGCAGTTCTTC. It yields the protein CASSLALRTNEQFF.